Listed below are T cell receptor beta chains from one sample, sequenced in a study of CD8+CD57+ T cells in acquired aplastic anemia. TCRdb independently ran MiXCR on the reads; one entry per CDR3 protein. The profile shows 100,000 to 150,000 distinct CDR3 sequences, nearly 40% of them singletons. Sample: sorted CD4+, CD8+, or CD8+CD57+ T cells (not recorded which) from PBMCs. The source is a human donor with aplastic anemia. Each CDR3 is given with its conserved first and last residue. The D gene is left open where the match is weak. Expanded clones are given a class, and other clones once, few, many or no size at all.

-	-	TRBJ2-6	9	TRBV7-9	CASRLGLTF	TGTGCCAGCCGCCTAGGACTGACTTTC
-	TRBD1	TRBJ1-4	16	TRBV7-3	CASSSIDRGRREKLFF	TGTGCCAGCAGCTCAATCGACAGGGGGCGCAGGGAAAAACTGTTTTTT
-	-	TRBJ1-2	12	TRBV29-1	CSVAVGVAGYTF	TGCAGCGTTGCCGTTGGGGTTGCGGGCTACACCTTC
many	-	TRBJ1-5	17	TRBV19	CASSILGGTRSNQPQHF	TGTGCCAGTAGTATATTAGGGGGTACGCGTAGCAATCAGCCCCAGCATTTT
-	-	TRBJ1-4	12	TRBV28	CATGGRGEKLFF	TGTGCCACTGGGGGGCGTGGGGAAAAACTGTTTTTT
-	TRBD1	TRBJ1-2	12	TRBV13	CASSSIGTGGFF	TGTGCCAGCAGCTCCATCGGGACAGGGGGATTCTTC
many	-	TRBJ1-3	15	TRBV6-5	CASSYSRESGNTIYF	TGTGCCAGCAGTTACTCGAGGGAGTCTGGAAACACCATATATTTT
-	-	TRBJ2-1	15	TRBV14	CASSPSRQIYNEQFF	TGTGCCAGCTCACCAAGTCGACAGATCTACAATGAGCAGTTCTTC
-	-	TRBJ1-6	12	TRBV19	CASSIPNSPLHF	TGTGCCAGTAGTATCCCAAATTCACCCCTCCACTTT
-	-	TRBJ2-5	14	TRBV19	CASSLTLYQEAQYF	TGTGCCAGCAGTTTGACCCTGTACCAAGAGGCCCAGTACTTC
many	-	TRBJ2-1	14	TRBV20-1	CSARDRGAGNEQFF	TGCAGTGCTAGAGATAGGGGGGCAGGGAATGAGCAGTTCTTC
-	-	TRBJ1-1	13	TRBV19	CASGLLMNTEAFF	TGTGCCAGTGGGCTGTTAATGAACACTGAAGCTTTCTTT
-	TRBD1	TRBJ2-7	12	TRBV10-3	CATRQGVYEQYF	TGTGCCACCCGACAGGGAGTATACGAGCAGTACTTC
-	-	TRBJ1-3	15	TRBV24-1	CATSGGVPSGNTIYF	TGTGCCACCAGTGGGGGCGTACCCTCTGGAAACACCATATATTTT
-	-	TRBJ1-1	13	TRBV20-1	CSAREGRDTEAFF	TGCAGTGCTAGAGAGGGCAGGGACACTGAAGCTTTCTTT
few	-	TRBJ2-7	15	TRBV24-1	CATSDKQGRTYEQYF	TGTGCCACCAGTGATAAACAGGGGAGGACCTACGAGCAGTACTTC
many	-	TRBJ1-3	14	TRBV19	CASSSQNSGNTIYF	TGTGCCAGTAGCTCTCAGAATTCTGGAAACACCATATATTTT
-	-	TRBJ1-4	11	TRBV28	CASSLREKLFF	TGTGCCAGCAGTTTACGGGAAAAACTGTTTTTT
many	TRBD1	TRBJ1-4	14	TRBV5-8	CASSRTGGDEKLFF	TGTGCCAGCAGCCGGACAGGGGGCGATGAAAAACTGTTTTTT
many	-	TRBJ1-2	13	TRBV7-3	CASAQDRNYGYTF	TGTGCCAGCGCTCAGGACCGTAACTATGGCTACACCTTC
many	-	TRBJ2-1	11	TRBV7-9	CASSPRNEQFF	TGTGCCAGCAGCCCAAGGAATGAGCAGTTCTTC
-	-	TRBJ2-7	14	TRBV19	CASNSGVLNYEQYF	TGTGCCAGTAACTCAGGGGTCTTGAACTACGAGCAGTACTTC
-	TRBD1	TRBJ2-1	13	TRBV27	CASGTGGRNEQFF	TGTGCCAGCGGGACAGGGGGGAGGAATGAGCAGTTCTTC
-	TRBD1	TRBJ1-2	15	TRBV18	CASSQAGQGNYDYTF	TGTGCCAGCTCACAGGCGGGACAGGGAAACTATGACTACACCTTC
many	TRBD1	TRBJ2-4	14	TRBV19	CASSLGQGGGIQYF	TGTGCCAGTAGTCTCGGACAGGGTGGGGGCATTCAGTACTTC
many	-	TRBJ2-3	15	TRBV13	CASSSRQGGADTQYF	TGTGCCAGCAGCTCGCGACAGGGCGGGGCAGATACGCAGTATTTT
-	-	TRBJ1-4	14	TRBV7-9	CASSFLTYYEELFF	TGTGCCAGCAGCTTCCTTACCTACTATGAAGAACTGTTTTTT
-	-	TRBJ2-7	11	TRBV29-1	CSVRVEDEQYF	TGCAGCGTAAGGGTCGAGGACGAGCAGTACTTC